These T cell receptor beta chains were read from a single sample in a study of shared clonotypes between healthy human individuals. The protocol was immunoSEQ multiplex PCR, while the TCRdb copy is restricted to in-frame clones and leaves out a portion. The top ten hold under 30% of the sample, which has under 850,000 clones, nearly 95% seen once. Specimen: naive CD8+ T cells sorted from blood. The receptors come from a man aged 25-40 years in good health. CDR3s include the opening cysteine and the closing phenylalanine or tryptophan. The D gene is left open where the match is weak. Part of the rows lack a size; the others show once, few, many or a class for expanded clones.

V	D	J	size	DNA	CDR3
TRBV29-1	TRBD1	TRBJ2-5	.	TGCAGCGTTGAAGGGGTATGGGACAGGGGACTGGAGACCCAGTACTTC	CSVEGVWDRGLETQYF
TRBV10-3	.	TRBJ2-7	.	TGTGCCATCAGTGAGTCCCGGGACACGTCGACCTACGAGCAGTACTTC	CAISESRDTSTYEQYF
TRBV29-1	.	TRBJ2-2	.	TGCAGCGTTGTTCGGGGGAACACCGGGGAGCTGTTTTTT	CSVVRGNTGELFF
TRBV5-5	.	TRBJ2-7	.	TGTGCCAGCAGCTTGGCCGTGGCGTCGGGCCACGAGCAGTACTTC	CASSLAVASGHEQYF
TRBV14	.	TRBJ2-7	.	TGTGCCAGCAGCCAAGGGTACAGGGCCCCCTACGAGCAGTACTTC	CASSQGYRAPYEQYF
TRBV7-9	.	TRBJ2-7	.	TGTGCCAGCAGCTTACCGGATCCCAACTCCTACGAGCAGTACTTC	CASSLPDPNSYEQYF
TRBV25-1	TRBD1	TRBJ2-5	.	TGTGCCAGCAGTGAATTTTTCCCGACAGGGGAAGGTCAAGAGACCCAGTACTTC	CASSEFFPTGEGQETQYF
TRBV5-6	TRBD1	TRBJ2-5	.	TGTGCCAGCAGCCCGACGGGGGCAGGGGGCGTGGAGACCCAGTACTTC	CASSPTGAGGVETQYF
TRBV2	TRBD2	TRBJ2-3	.	TGTGCCAGCAGACAAAAGCTAGCGGGAGGGCCCACAGATACGCAGTATTTT	CASRQKLAGGPTDTQYF
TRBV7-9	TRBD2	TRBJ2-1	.	TGTGCCAGCAGCTTGGCCCCTCTGACTAGCGGCTACAATGAGCAGTTCTTC	CASSLAPLTSGYNEQFF
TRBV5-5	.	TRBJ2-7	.	TGTGCCAGCTCGACCTTGGACAGTCCCTGGGACGAGCAGTACTTC	CASSTLDSPWDEQYF
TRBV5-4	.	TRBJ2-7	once	TGTGCCAGCAGTTGGTATGGCGGGCCCTCCTACGAGCAGTACTTC	CASSWYGGPSYEQYF
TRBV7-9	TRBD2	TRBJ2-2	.	TGTGCCAGCAGCGGACTAGCAGGAAACACCGGGGAGCTGTTTTTT	CASSGLAGNTGELFF
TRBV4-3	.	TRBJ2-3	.	TGCGCCAGCAGCCAAGATCTTCCAGGGATCACAGATACGCAGTATTTT	CASSQDLPGITDTQYF